This T cell receptor (beta chain) was found in a study of graft-versus-host responses after intestinal transplantation. The CDR3 has 14 amino acids. Trimming left V 4 bases short and J 1 base short, with 9 bases between. Germline values: CDR1 SGHNT, CDR2 YENEEA. Sequencing was performed with immunoSEQ multiplex PCR; in TCRdb, only in-frame clones are kept and a portion is missing. The sample consists of under 25,000 clones, roughly nine tenths of them appearing once. The rearrangement uses TRBV11-3 and TRBJ2-3; D unclear. Sequenced here: PBMCs, sampled 230 to 240 days after intestinal transplant. The receptor was derived from a human patient who received an intestinal transplant, so some T cells may come from the graft donor. The CDR3 protein is CASSSLGGTDTQYF. The CDR3 coding sequence is TGTGCCAGCAGCTCCCTGGGTGGCACAGATACGCAGTATTTT.